The 25 T cell receptor beta chains listed next were all sequenced from one sample in a study of T cell repertoires in cytomegalovirus infection. TCRdb itself ran the reads through MiXCR, one entry per CDR3 protein. The repertoire holds fewer than 250,000 distinct CDR3 sequences, with 22% as singletons. Sequenced material: CD8+ T cells from PBMCs. These receptors all come from a human donor in good health (CMV status not recorded). Some clones in this sample may be carry-over from other donors' samples.

This clonotype was picked up a small number of times. The chain links TRBV7-3 to TRBJ2-1, with 8 bases fitting TRBD1. The CDR3 totals 14 residues. CDR1 is SGHTA, CDR2 FQGTGA, per germline. V shed 5 bases and J 8 bases; nucleotides not matched to a gene: 8. CDR3 nucleotides: TGTGCCAGCAGCACCCCGGACAGGGATTATGAGCAGTTCTTC. Protein product: CASSTPDRDYEQFF.

This clonotype was recorded at least ten times. This chain connects TRBV12-3 or TRBV12-4 to TRBJ1-5; D is undetermined. The CDR3 consists of 16 residues. The ends were cut back, 1 base at V and 1 base at J, with 11 bases in the middle. DNA for the CDR3: TGTGCCAGCAGTTTAGGGACGACGGAGAGCAATCAGCCCCAGCATTTT. Protein: CASSLGTTESNQPQHF.

This clonotype has a handful of counts. This chain joins TRBV12-3 or TRBV12-4 and TRBJ2-1, with 14 bases aligning to TRBD2. Losses at the gene ends were 6 bases for V and 4 bases for J; bases not matched to a gene: 5. The CDR3 length is 16 residues. In nucleotides, the CDR3 is TGTGCCAGCAGCCGGACTAGCGGGGGGATATACAATGAGCAGTTCTTC. It is translated as CASSRTSGGIYNEQFF.

This clonotype was counted a few times. The chain recombines TRBV29-1 with TRBJ2-5, with D unclear. Trimming took 0 bases from V and 4 from J, leaving 9 bases between them. The length of the CDR3 is 13 residues. CDR1 is SQVTM, CDR2 ANQGSEA, per germline. DNA for the CDR3: TGCAGCGTTGAAGAGGCCTGGGCAGAGACCCAGTACTTC. This encodes CSVEEAWAETQYF.

The rearrangement joins TRBV10-3 to TRBJ2-3, with 11 bases identical to TRBD2. This CDR3 has 15 amino acids. The trim removed 7 bases at V and 5 bases at J, leaving 8 bases unmatched. The germline V gene has CDR1 ENHRY and CDR2 SYGVKD. The CDR3 DNA is TGTGCCATCAAACTAGCGGGGGCCAATCAAGATACGCAGTATTTT. Protein sequence: CAIKLAGANQDTQYF.

This clonotype came up a few times. The chain employs TRBV12-3 or TRBV12-4 and TRBJ2-7; D is undetermined. This CDR3 has 13 amino acids. V shed 1 base and J shed 3 bases, with 7 bases lying between them. The CDR3 is CASSLGAHYEQYF. The DNA of the CDR3 is TGTGCCAGCAGTTTAGGGGCCCACTACGAGCAGTACTTC.

The chain carries TRBV20-1 and TRBJ1-1, with 9 bases that match TRBD1. Trimming took 6 bases from V and 6 from J; bases not matched to a gene: 8. Per germline, CDR1 DFQATT and CDR2 SNEGSKA (reference sequence). CDR3 size: 13 residues. The chain's CDR3 is CSARTGERPEAFF. DNA for the CDR3: TGCAGTGCCCGGACAGGGGAAAGGCCTGAAGCTTTCTTT.

The chain has TRBV29-1 and TRBJ1-2, with D possibly matching TRBD1 (6 bases). V was pared by 1 base and J by 4 bases, with 10 bases between. Germline V gene sequence: CDR1 SQVTM, CDR2 ANQGSEA. The CDR3 contains 13 residues. CDR3 sequence (DNA): TGCAGCGTTGAAGGGACGACAGGCTATGGCTACACCTTC. It is translated as CSVEGTTGYGYTF.

This clonotype was seen a few times. V gene TRBV20-1 combines with J gene TRBJ2-5; 7 positions match TRBD2. V trimming: 6 bases; J trimming: 1 base; junction bases outside the gene matches: 14. This CDR3 is built from 16 residues. Germline lookup yields CDR1 DFQATT and CDR2 SNEGSKA (reference sequence). The CDR3 bases are TGCAGTGCAACTATGGGTCTAGCGGAAATCCAAGAGACCCAGTACTTC. Residues: CSATMGLAEIQETQYF.

V and J are TRBV28 and TRBJ1-5; D is unclear. Germline CDR1 is MDHEN and CDR2 is SYDVKM. The V and J ends lost 6 bases and 0 bases respectively, with 9 bases between them. CDR3 size: 14 residues. The CDR3 region has the DNA TGTGCCAGCAGGTCCCCGTCTAGCAATCAGCCCCAGCATTTT. It encodes CASRSPSSNQPQHF. Supplemented by reference TRBV28 and TRBJ1-5, the full variable domain reads DVKVTQSSRYLVKRTGEKVFLECVQDMDHENMFWYRQDPGLGLRLIYFSYDVKMKEKGDIPEGYSVSREKKERFSLILESASTNQTSMYLCASRSPSSNQPQHFGDGTRLSIL.

The chain employs TRBV11-2 and TRBJ2-7; TRBD2 matches 7 bases. Looked up from germline, CDR1 is SGHAT and CDR2 is FQNNGV. The CDR3 is 14 amino acids. The J segment lost 5 bases and the V segment lost 1 base, leaving 5 bases of the junction unmatched. CDR3 loop: CASSLGLGGDEQYF. In nucleotides, the CDR3 is TGTGCCAGCAGCTTAGGTTTGGGGGGGGACGAGCAGTACTTC. The full variable domain, its missing parts supplied by reference TRBV11-2 and TRBJ2-7, is EAGVAQSPRYKIIEKRQSVAFWCNPISGHATLYWYQQILGQGPKLLIQFQNNGVVDDSQLPKDRFSAERLKGVDSTLKIQPAKLEDSAVYLCASSLGLGGDEQYFGPGTRLTVT.

The sample holds many counts of this clonotype. V gene TRBV20-1 combines with J gene TRBJ2-7, with D perhaps TRBD1 or TRBD2 (5 bases each). The CDR3 is made up of 12 amino acids. The V gene lost 3 bases and the J gene lost 3 bases, with 9 bases spanning the gap. Germline V gives CDR1 DFQATT, CDR2 SNEGSKA (reference sequence). CDR3: CSARGEGYEQYF. The CDR3 DNA reads as TGCAGTGCTAGGGGGGAAGGCTACGAGCAGTACTTC.

The J gene is TRBJ2-1, the V gene TRBV7-9, with D perhaps being TRBD1 or TRBD2 (6 bases each). Trimming stripped 5 bases from V and 8 bases from J, with 13 bases between. The CDR3 is made up of 13 amino acids. Germline V gene data show CDR1 as SEHNR and CDR2 as FQNEAQ (reference sequence). CDR3 sequence reads: CASSPAGDYEQFF. The CDR3, as DNA: TGTGCCAGCAGCCCTGCAGGGGACTATGAGCAGTTCTTC.

The chain couples TRBV20-1 to TRBJ2-7; TRBD2 might be the D (6 bases). The CDR3 is made up of 14 amino acids. Germline lookup yields CDR1 DFQATT and CDR2 SNEGSKA (reference sequence). The germline V and J ends were trimmed by 1 base and 3 bases, with 13 bases remaining between them. The CDR3 is CSARAEGIFYEQYF. CDR3 nucleotides: TGCAGTGCTAGAGCGGAGGGGATTTTCTACGAGCAGTACTTC.

In this sample, this clonotype turned up many times. The V gene is TRBV6-5, the J gene TRBJ1-1; 9 positions match TRBD1. The J segment lost 7 bases and the V segment lost 0 bases, leaving 3 bases of the junction unmatched. The CDR3 is made up of 14 amino acids. Looked up from germline, CDR1 is MNHEY and CDR2 is SVGAGI. CDR3 sequence: CASSYSGQGSEAFF. DNA for the CDR3: TGTGCCAGCAGTTACTCGGGACAGGGAAGTGAAGCTTTCTTT.

V and J are TRBV12-3 or TRBV12-4 and TRBJ1-2, with 9 positions matching TRBD1. There are 17 residues in the CDR3. With V trimmed by 6 bases and J by 1 base, 12 bases remained unmatched. Here the CDR3 reads CASRHYTDRGNNYGYTF. The DNA for the CDR3 is TGTGCCAGCAGGCACTACACAGACAGGGGGAATAACTATGGCTACACCTTC.

This clonotype was detected once. V and J are TRBV7-6 and TRBJ2-1; 7 nucleotides agree with TRBD1. J lost 4 bases, V lost 1 base, and 7 bases had no gene match. There are 16 residues in the CDR3. Germline CDR1 SGHVS, CDR2 FNYEAQ. CDR3 bases: TGTGCCAGCAGCTTAGAAAGACAGGGTATTTACAATGAGCAGTTCTTC. Encoded protein: CASSLERQGIYNEQFF. The variable domain in full, completed from reference TRBV7-6 and TRBJ2-1, reads GAGVSQSPRYKVTKRGQDVALRCDPISGHVSLYWYRQALGQGPEFLTYFNYEAQQDKSGLPNDRFSAERPEGSISTLTIQRTEQRDSAMYRCASSLERQGIYNEQFFGPGTRLTVL.

The chain links TRBV20-1 to TRBJ1-1; weak D call: TRBD1 (5 bases). Germline CDR1 DFQATT, CDR2 SNEGSKA (reference sequence). CDR3 length: 18 residues. V was cut by 1 base and J by 0 bases, with 21 bases left in between. CDR3: CSARARPQPTVLNTEAFF. CDR3 nucleotides: TGCAGTGCTAGAGCCCGACCCCAACCGACAGTTCTGAACACTGAAGCTTTCTTT.

The gene calls are TRBV2 and TRBJ1-1, with 8 bases fitting TRBD1. V was pared by 3 bases and J by 1 base, with 7 bases of the junction left unmatched. This CDR3 is 16 amino acids long. Germline lookup yields CDR1 SNHLY and CDR2 FYNNEI. The CDR3 here is CASSDREDRANTEAFF. The CDR3 DNA is TGTGCCAGCAGTGACCGGGAGGACAGGGCGAACACTGAAGCTTTCTTT. The full variable domain, its missing parts supplied by reference TRBV2 and TRBJ1-1, is EPEVTQTPSHQVTQMGQEVILRCVPISNHLYFYWYRQILGQKVEFLVSFYNNEISEKSEIFDDQFSVERPDGSNFTLKIRSTKLEDSAMYFCASSDREDRANTEAFFGQGTRLTVV.

The genes are TRBV12-3 or TRBV12-4 and TRBJ2-3, with D perhaps matching TRBD1 or TRBD2 (6 bases each). Trimming pared 3 bases from V and 2 bases from J, leaving 12 bases between. This CDR3 region has 15 residues. In nucleotides, the CDR3 is TGTGCCAGCAGTTTTGGGGGGCTGCCCACAGATACGCAGTATTTT. Protein: CASSFGGLPTDTQYF.

The V call is TRBV29-1, the J call TRBJ2-5, with D maybe TRBD2 (6 bases). Trimming took off 0 bases at V and 5 bases at J, with 16 bases between the two ends. In germline, CDR1 is SQVTM, CDR2 ANQGSEA. The CDR3 totals 15 residues. CDR3 sequence reads: CSVEDRTGDRETQYF. CDR3 sequence (DNA): TGCAGCGTTGAAGATCGAACGGGAGATAGGGAGACCCAGTACTTC. The variable domain in full, with the rest retrieved from reference TRBV29-1 and TRBJ2-5, is SAVISQKPSRDICQRGTSLTIQCQVDSQVTMMFWYRQQPGQSLTLIATANQGSEATYESGFVIDKFPISRPNLTFSTLTVSNMSPEDSSIYLCSVEDRTGDRETQYFGPGTRLLVL.

The V and J genes are TRBV29-1 and TRBJ1-1, with no clear D. The CDR3 is 12 amino acids. Trimming left V 2 bases short and J 6 bases short, with 10 bases between. The germline CDR1 and CDR2 sequences are SQVTM and ANQGSEA. This chain's CDR3 is CSVEWGSPEAFF. The CDR3 bases are TGCAGCGTTGAATGGGGTTCCCCTGAAGCTTTCTTT.

This chain joins TRBV15 and TRBJ2-1, with 8 positions matching TRBD1. From germline, CDR1 is LNHNV and CDR2 YYDKDF (reference sequence). The CDR3 runs to 14 residues. Losses at the gene ends were 5 bases for V and 7 bases for J; bases not matched to a gene: 7. The CDR3 here is CATSRGQGSNEQFF. As DNA, the CDR3 is TGTGCCACCAGCCGCGGACAGGGCAGTAATGAGCAGTTCTTC.

This clonotype was observed a few times. The J gene is TRBJ1-5, the V gene TRBV29-1; the match to TRBD1 covers 8 bases. The trim removed 6 bases at V and 5 bases at J, leaving 6 bases unmatched. The CDR3 covers 13 residues. CDR1 SQVTM and CDR2 ANQGSEA come from the germline V gene. CDR3 loop: CSVVTGVDQPQHF. The CDR3 nucleotides are TGCAGCGTGGTGACAGGGGTCGATCAGCCCCAGCATTTT. Drawing the rest from reference TRBV29-1 and TRBJ1-5, the complete variable domain is SAVISQKPSRDICQRGTSLTIQCQVDSQVTMMFWYRQQPGQSLTLIATANQGSEATYESGFVIDKFPISRPNLTFSTLTVSNMSPEDSSIYLCSVVTGVDQPQHFGDGTRLSIL.

This clonotype was counted at least ten times. The rearrangement links TRBV6-5 to TRBJ1-1; no reliable D call. V lost 2 bases, J lost 5 bases, and 9 bases lay in between. Per germline, CDR1 MNHEY and CDR2 SVGAGI. CDR3 length: 13 residues. The CDR3 is CASSYGRVTEAFF. The CDR3 DNA reads as TGTGCCAGCAGTTACGGAAGGGTGACTGAAGCTTTCTTT.